The 10 T cell receptor beta chains below were found in one sample sequenced in a study of control samples from healthy donors and cancer patients. TCRdb keeps only in-frame clones here, not all; method: immunoSEQ multiplex PCR. The sample yields tens of thousands of clones, more than 85% seen once. The sequenced sample was PBMCs. The receptors here all came from a woman in her forties with head and neck cancer.

V usage is TRBV28 and J usage is TRBJ1-4, with a weak D call TRBD1 (6 bases). With 3 bases removed from V and 7 bases from J, the gap between germline ends came to 21 bases. This CDR3 has 17 amino acids. CDR1 and CDR2 from the germline V gene are MDHEN and SYDVKM. The DNA of the CDR3 is TGTGCCAGCAGTTTGGCCCAGGGGAAGGGACCCAGTGAAAAACTGTTTTTT. This sequence encodes CASSLAQGKGPSEKLFF.

This sequence joins TRBV12-3 or TRBV12-4 and TRBJ2-7; D is uncertain. Trimming removed 2 bases at V and 1 base at J, with 6 bases between. The CDR3 covers 13 residues. The CDR3 sequence is CASSLLESYEQYF. In DNA, the CDR3 is TGTGCCAGCAGTTTACTGGAGTCCTACGAGCAGTACTTC.

This chain links TRBV29-1 with TRBJ2-6; D is unclear. CDR1 and CDR2 from the germline V gene are SQVTM and ANQGSEA. V was trimmed by 2 bases and J by 5 bases, leaving 10 bases between them. CDR3 size: 14 residues. CDR3 in DNA: TGCAGCGTTGAACCAGGAAGGTGGGCCAACGTCCTGACTTTC. Amino acid sequence: CSVEPGRWANVLTF.

The chain recombines TRBV7-8 with TRBJ1-1; 7 nucleotides match TRBD1. CDR3 size: 16 residues. The ends lost 2 bases at V and 0 bases at J; junction bases unmatched: 6. The germline V gene has CDR1 SGHVS and CDR2 FQNEAQ. CDR3 bases: TGTGCCAGCAGCTTATGGCCGGGACAGATGAACACTGAAGCTTTCTTT. Amino acids: CASSLWPGQMNTEAFF.

The gene calls are TRBV28 and TRBJ1-4; no reliable D call. The CDR3 runs 14 residues. V lost 2 bases and J lost 7, with 11 bases in between. Germline loops: CDR1 MDHEN, CDR2 SYDVKM. The CDR3 bases are TGTGCCAGCAGTTTAAATGGAAATAGTGAAAAACTGTTTTTT. This sequence encodes CASSLNGNSEKLFF.

V and J are TRBV30 and TRBJ1-3, with TRBD1 matching over 9 bases. The CDR3 sequence is 14 residues long. V lost 3 bases, J lost 6 bases, and 6 bases stayed unmatched. From germline, CDR1 is GTSNPN and CDR2 SVGIG (reference sequence). The CDR3 DNA is TGTGCCTGGAGGAGGTGGACAGGGGAAAACACCATATATTTT. Protein product: CAWRRWTGENTIYF.

CDR3 amino acids: CASSPRDRGSVKTQYF. The CDR3 DNA reads TGTGCCAGCAGCCCGCGGGACAGGGGGTCGGTAAAGACCCAGTACTTC. This chain uses TRBV3-1 (or the pseudogene TRBV3-2) with TRBJ2-5; 11 bases agree with TRBD1. V trimming: 4 bases; J trimming: 6 bases; junction bases outside the gene matches: 10. This CDR3 region has 16 residues. The germline V gene has CDR1 LGHDT and CDR2 YNNKEL (reference sequence).

The chain employs TRBV4-1 and TRBJ2-7; D might be TRBD2 (6 bases). Trimming pared 3 bases from V and 4 bases from J, leaving 7 bases between. Germline V CDR1 and CDR2: MGHRA, YSYEKL. There are 12 residues in the CDR3. The CDR3 DNA sequence: TGCGCCAGCAGCCATCGGGGGTACGAGCAGTACTTC. It specifies CASSHRGYEQYF.

This rearrangement joins TRBV6-1 to TRBJ1-5, with 7 bases lining up with TRBD1. The CDR3 contains 17 residues. The V and J ends lost 2 bases and 4 bases, in that order; junction bases with no gene match: 11. Per germline, CDR1 MNHNS and CDR2 SASEGT. The CDR3 is CASSEPRGARGNQPQHF. In DNA, the CDR3 is TGTGCCAGCAGTGAACCGAGGGGGGCCAGGGGGAATCAGCCCCAGCATTTT.

On this clone: Its ends do not fully match the called genes, so a read error is possible. This chain joins TRBV15 and TRBJ1-5, with D possibly being TRBD1 (5 bases). There are 13 residues in the CDR3. Germline V gene lookup returns CDR1 LNHNV and CDR2 YYDKDF (reference sequence). The CDR3 region has the DNA TGTGCCACCGGCAGGGTTAGCAATCAGCCCCAGCATTTT. Its translation: CATGRVSNQPQHF.